Each of the 32 T cell receptor beta chains below was sequenced from the same sample in a study of CD8+CD57+ T cells in acquired aplastic anemia (dated by TCRdb to about 2018). The sequencing machine was an Illumina HiSeq 2000. Genomic DNA was used as template for profiling of TCR beta VDJ combinations and CDR3 sequences. TCRdb itself trimmed the public reads at Q25 with fastp, ran MiXCR and retained productive beta chains. All rows with the same CDR3 protein become a single entry with the most common DNA and genes. The sample includes about 160,000 distinct CDR3 sequences, with 40% to 60% observed a single time. About 30% of the sample is held by the ten biggest clonotypes. Patients chosen for sequencing had shown expansion of CD8+CD57+ cells by flow cytometry. The sample consisted of sorted CD4+, CD8+, or CD8+CD57+ T cells (not recorded which) from PBMCs. Receptors were obtained from a human donor with aplastic anemia.

This clonotype has a count of ten or more. J is TRBJ1-2 and V is TRBV20-1; D might be TRBD1 (5 bases). V gave up 0 bases and J gave up 6 bases, with 20 bases separating them. This CDR3 has 16 amino acids. The germline CDR1 and CDR2 sequences are DFQATT and SNEGSKA (reference sequence). CDR3 DNA: TGCAGTGCTAGAGAATTTCATGTAGGGGCCGGGGATGGCTACACCTTC. Protein: CSAREFHVGAGDGYTF.

The rearrangement uses TRBV20-1 and TRBJ2-5; 11 positions match TRBD2. Trimming at V came to 1 base and at J to 7 bases, leaving 14 bases not matched to a gene. CDR1 DFQATT and CDR2 SNEGSKA come from the germline V gene (reference sequence). The CDR3 sequence is 17 residues long. The CDR3 DNA reads TGCAGTGCTAGAGCCGCGGGACTAGCGGATAAGAGAGCGACCCAGTACTTC. Protein sequence: CSARAAGLADKRATQYF.

The sample holds many counts of this clonotype. The chain links TRBV7-2 to TRBJ2-7; TRBD1 or TRBD2 may be the D gene (5 bases each). CDR3 length: 14 amino acids. CDR1 is SGHTA, CDR2 FQGNSA, per germline. Trimming removed 6 bases at V and 3 bases at J, with 15 bases between. CDR3 residues: CASSFGTLFYEQYF. The CDR3 DNA is TGTGCCAGCAGTTTCGGGACGTTGTTCTACGAGCAGTACTTC.

The V and J genes are TRBV7-9 and TRBJ2-3, with 8 nucleotides matching TRBD2. This CDR3 comprises 14 residues. The germline V gene encodes CDR1 SEHNR and CDR2 FQNEAQ (reference sequence). Trimming at V came to 5 bases and at J to 4 bases, leaving 5 bases not matched to a gene. The CDR3: CASSLSGTADTQYF. In nucleotides, the CDR3 is TGTGCCAGCAGCCTTAGCGGGACGGCAGATACGCAGTATTTT.

Note on this clonotype: Germline and junction disagree at one end, which may indicate a read error. This chain joins TRBV7-2 and TRBJ2-7; the D is unclear. The CDR3 has 12 amino acids. Germline assignment: CDR1 SGHTA and CDR2 FQGNSA. The CDR3: CASSSSSYGQYF. DNA of the CDR3: TGTGCCAGCTCCTCCAGCTCCTACGGGCAGTACTTC.

This clonotype showed up many times. This chain links TRBV5-6 with TRBJ2-7; D gene unclear. The V gene lost 3 bases and the J gene lost 3 bases, with 22 bases spanning the gap. CDR3 size: 17 residues. Germline V gene lookup returns CDR1 SGHDT and CDR2 YYEEEE. CDR3 bases: TGTGCCAGCAGCTCCCCCAAGGCAGTTAGATCAATCTACGAGCAGTACTTC. Its translation is CASSSPKAVRSIYEQYF.

This CDR3 reads CASSLRRETQYF. DNA for the CDR3: TGTGCCAGCAGCTTAAGGCGGGAGACCCAGTACTTC. The chain has TRBV7-2 and TRBJ2-5; D call uncertain. The germline CDR1 and CDR2 sequences are SGHTA and FQGNSA. V was cut by 2 bases and J by 5 bases, with 6 bases left in between. The CDR3 is made up of 12 amino acids.

This clonotype was seen only a few times. The gene calls are TRBV30 and TRBJ2-3; 10 bases agree with TRBD2. The germline gives CDR1 GTSNPN, CDR2 SVGIG (reference sequence). V lost 1 base to trimming and J lost 3 bases; unmatched junction nucleotides: 7. The CDR3 has 16 residues. The DNA for the CDR3 is TGTGCCTGGAGTGCCCTAGCGGGAGTTGCGACAGATACGCAGTATTTT. It encodes CAWSALAGVATDTQYF.

This clonotype appeared a few times. V gene TRBV3-1 combines with J gene TRBJ2-2, with 7 nucleotides matching TRBD1. With 4 bases clipped from V and 6 bases from J, the junction kept 11 bases outside the gene matches. Germline values: CDR1 LGHDT, CDR2 YNNKEL (reference sequence). The CDR3 covers 16 residues. The chain's CDR3 is CASSLLPRQGSGELFF. CDR3 in DNA: TGTGCCAGCAGCCTCCTCCCCCGACAGGGATCCGGGGAGCTGTTTTTT.

This clonotype was counted a single time. The CDR3 sequence: CASSIFGGPYEQYF. CDR3 coding DNA: TGTGCCAGTAGTATATTTGGCGGGCCCTACGAGCAGTACTTC. The chain recombines TRBV19 with TRBJ2-7; TRBD2 is a possible D gene (5 bases). The CDR3 totals 14 residues. Trimming left V 2 bases short and J 2 bases short, with 10 bases between. Germline V gene lookup returns CDR1 LNHDA and CDR2 SQIVND (reference sequence).

In this sample, this clonotype turned up a few times. This chain uses TRBV7-9 with TRBJ1-3; D ambiguous. This CDR3 has 13 amino acids. The germline V and J ends were trimmed by 3 bases and 6 bases, with 9 bases remaining between them. Per the germline V gene, CDR1 is SEHNR and CDR2 is FQNEAQ (reference sequence). CDR3 residues: CASSLSKINTIYF. CDR3 in DNA: TGTGCCAGCAGCTTGAGTAAGATAAACACCATATATTTT. The full variable domain, completed using reference TRBV7-9 and TRBJ1-3, is DTGVSQNPRHKITKRGQNVTFRCDPISEHNRLYWYRQTLGQGPEFLTYFQNEAQLEKSRLLSDRFSAERPKGSFSTLEIQRTEQGDSAMYLCASSLSKINTIYFGEGSWLTVV.

This clonotype showed up just a few times. The chain uses TRBV2 and TRBJ2-7, with 9 bases aligning to TRBD1. The CDR3 loop spans 14 amino acids. Trimming cost V 10 bases and J 3 bases; bases outside gene matches: 10. The V gene's germline CDR1 is SNHLY and CDR2 FYNNEI. Here the CDR3 DNA reads TGTGCCATCGCCCCGGGGACAGGGTACTACGAGCAGTACTTC. It is translated as CAIAPGTGYYEQYF.

V is TRBV3-1 and J is TRBJ2-7, with TRBD1 matching 7 bases. Germline V gene data show CDR1 as LGHDT and CDR2 as YNNKEL (reference sequence). The CDR3 totals 15 residues. Trimming at V came to 4 bases and at J to 1 base, leaving 7 bases not matched to a gene. The CDR3 region is CASSPEPGGSYEQYF. The CDR3 nucleotides read TGTGCCAGCAGCCCAGAGCCAGGGGGTTCCTACGAGCAGTACTTC.

This chain links TRBV20-1 with TRBJ2-5, with 7 positions matching TRBD1. Trimming removed 6 bases from V and 1 base from J; junction bases left unmatched: 11. Looked up from germline, CDR1 is DFQATT and CDR2 is SNEGSKA (reference sequence). The CDR3 is 15 amino acids. The CDR3 nucleotides are TGCAGTGCCAGACAGGGTCCGGCGATCCAAGAGACCCAGTACTTC. Protein sequence: CSARQGPAIQETQYF.

With respect to this clonotype: A much more abundant neighbour one base away suggests this may be a read error. The CDR3 protein is CASRLAGGTGTQYF. DNA for the CDR3: TGTGCCAGCAGACTAGCGGGAGGGACAGGTACGCAGTATTTT. The chain carries TRBV24-1 and TRBJ2-3; 14 bases match TRBD2. Germline V lookup: CDR1 KGHDR, CDR2 SFDVKD. CDR3 size: 14 residues.

This clonotype came up many times. This chain joins TRBV4-3 and TRBJ2-7; perhaps TRBD1 as D (5 bases). The germline V gene has CDR1 LGHNA and CDR2 YSLEER. The CDR3 length is 16 residues. V was clipped by 1 base and J by 7 bases, with 20 bases between them. The CDR3: CASSQGATELAWEQYF. CDR3 bases: TGCGCCAGCAGCCAAGGCGCGACAGAGTTAGCCTGGGAGCAGTACTTC.

The rearrangement joins TRBV19 to TRBJ2-1; TRBD2 agrees at 12 bases. V gave up 4 bases and J gave up 6 bases; unmatched junction bases: 7. Germline CDR1 reads LNHDA; CDR2 reads SQIVND (reference sequence). The CDR3 has 16 amino acids. Here the CDR3 DNA reads TGTGCCAGTAGTACCCTAGCGGGGGGGCTTTTCAATGAGCAGTTCTTC. It codes for CASSTLAGGLFNEQFF. Full variable domain (rest looked up from reference TRBV19 and TRBJ2-1): DGGITQSPKYLFRKEGQNVTLSCEQNLNHDAMYWYRQDPGQGLRLIYYSQIVNDFQKGDIAEGYSVSREKKESFPLTVTSAQKNPTAFYLCASSTLAGGLFNEQFFGPGTRLTVL.

This clonotype has more than one count but fewer than ten. The chain has TRBV6-1 and TRBJ2-7; D gene ambiguous. V shed 6 bases and J shed 4 bases, with 10 bases lying between them. Germline loops: CDR1 MNHNS, CDR2 SASEGT. The CDR3 consists of 12 residues. CDR3 nucleotide sequence: TGTGCCAGCAGCCCCATGAGGTACGAGCAGTACTTC. This gives the protein CASSPMRYEQYF.

The genes are TRBV19 and TRBJ1-2; 9 bases agree with TRBD1. CDR1 and CDR2 (germline): LNHDA, SQIVND (reference sequence). The CDR3 contains 13 residues. V lost 4 bases and J lost 8; bases outside the gene matches: 5. The CDR3 sequence: CASSTRTGDGYTF. Written as DNA, the CDR3 is TGTGCCAGTAGTACCCGGACAGGGGACGGCTACACCTTC. The variable domain in full, completed from reference TRBV19 and TRBJ1-2, reads DGGITQSPKYLFRKEGQNVTLSCEQNLNHDAMYWYRQDPGQGLRLIYYSQIVNDFQKGDIAEGYSVSREKKESFPLTVTSAQKNPTAFYLCASSTRTGDGYTFGSGTRLTVV.

The chain recombines TRBV6-5 with TRBJ2-1, with TRBD1 identical over 8 bases. CDR3 length: 15 amino acids. Germline CDR1 and CDR2: MNHEY and SVGAGI. The trim removed 2 bases at V and 2 bases at J, leaving 2 bases unmatched. The DNA of the CDR3 is TGTGCCAGCAGTTACACAGGGGGGACCTACAATGAGCAGTTCTTC. Translation: CASSYTGGTYNEQFF.

V gene TRBV29-1 combines with J gene TRBJ1-2; 7 nucleotides line up with TRBD1. The length of the CDR3 is 10 residues. The germline gives CDR1 SQVTM, CDR2 ANQGSEA. CDR3 in amino acids: CSPTGEGYTF. The CDR3 bases are TGCAGTCCTACAGGGGAGGGCTACACCTTC.

This clonotype has at least ten counts. This chain joins TRBV7-3 and TRBJ2-1; D unresolved. V lost 3 bases, J lost 8 bases, and 11 bases lay in between. This CDR3 has 13 residues. In germline, CDR1 is SGHTA, CDR2 FQGTGA. Here the CDR3 reads CASSLWAADEQFF. The CDR3 nucleotides read TGTGCCAGCAGCTTGTGGGCGGCCGATGAGCAGTTCTTC.

This clonotype was counted ten times or more. The chain carries TRBV7-8 and TRBJ2-2; D uncertain. V was shortened by 3 bases and J by 6 bases, with 5 bases between the two germline ends. CDR3 size: 12 residues. Germline V lookup: CDR1 SGHVS, CDR2 FQNEAQ. The CDR3 DNA reads as TGTGCCAGCAGCTTTCACCCCGGGGAGCTGTTTTTT. This gives the protein CASSFHPGELFF.

This clonotype was observed many times. The V call is TRBV20-1, the J call TRBJ2-1; 10 bases map to TRBD2. Trimming at V came to 5 bases and at J to 5 bases, leaving 9 bases not matched to a gene. CDR1 DFQATT and CDR2 SNEGSKA come from the germline V gene (reference sequence). The CDR3 runs 15 residues. The chain's CDR3 is CSAAPGLATHNEQFF. The CDR3 region has the DNA TGCAGTGCTGCCCCGGGACTAGCGACGCACAATGAGCAGTTCTTC.

This rearrangement joins TRBV29-1 to TRBJ1-2; 9 bases fit TRBD1. Trimming took 4 bases from V and 8 from J; bases not matched to a gene: 14. Germline assignment: CDR1 SQVTM and CDR2 ANQGSEA. This CDR3 comprises 15 residues. CDR3 DNA sequence: TGCAGCGTTGGCCGGGACAGGGCTCTCTCGGAGGGCTACACCTTC. Residues: CSVGRDRALSEGYTF. Full variable domain (rest looked up from reference TRBV29-1 and TRBJ1-2): SAVISQKPSRDICQRGTSLTIQCQVDSQVTMMFWYRQQPGQSLTLIATANQGSEATYESGFVIDKFPISRPNLTFSTLTVSNMSPEDSSIYLCSVGRDRALSEGYTFGSGTRLTVV.

A few counts support this clonotype. The J gene is TRBJ1-6, the V gene TRBV15, with no clear D. This CDR3 spans 13 amino acids. Between the trimmed V and J ends, which lost 0 bases and 11 bases, there was a span of 8 bases. Germline V CDR1 and CDR2: LNHNV, YYDKDF (reference sequence). CDR3 in amino acids: CATSREVDTPLHF. In DNA form, the CDR3 reads TGTGCCACCAGCAGAGAGGTGGATACACCCCTCCACTTT.

There are many counts of this clonotype. The rearrangement joins TRBV11-3 to TRBJ2-3, with D possibly TRBD2 on 6 matching bases. From germline, CDR1 is SGHNT and CDR2 YENEEA. The CDR3 spans 18 residues. The V end lost 10 bases, the J end lost 2 bases, and 28 bases lay between the germline ends. As DNA, the CDR3 is TGTGCCACGACGGGGATGGGAACGGGAGAGGGCCACACAGATACGCAGTATTTT. Amino acids: CATTGMGTGEGHTDTQYF.

The chain links TRBV11-2 to TRBJ2-1; 11 bases fit TRBD2. Trimming at V came to 0 bases and at J to 0 bases, leaving 7 bases not matched to a gene. The germline V gene has CDR1 SGHAT and CDR2 FQNNGV. The CDR3 has 19 residues. The CDR3 loop is CASSLEGRGLAASYNEQFF. DNA of the CDR3: TGTGCCAGCAGCTTAGAGGGGAGGGGACTAGCGGCCTCCTACAATGAGCAGTTCTTC. The full variable domain, rest sourced from reference TRBV11-2 and TRBJ2-1, is EAGVAQSPRYKIIEKRQSVAFWCNPISGHATLYWYQQILGQGPKLLIQFQNNGVVDDSQLPKDRFSAERLKGVDSTLKIQPAKLEDSAVYLCASSLEGRGLAASYNEQFFGPGTRLTVL.

The chain uses TRBV2 and TRBJ1-6; a weak D match, TRBD1 (6 bases). The CDR3 is made up of 16 amino acids. Trimming cost V 1 base and J 7 bases, with 14 bases left between them. The germline V gene has CDR1 SNHLY and CDR2 FYNNEI. CDR3 amino acids: CASSEEAGARNSPLHF. CDR3 in DNA: TGTGCCAGCAGTGAAGAGGCGGGGGCGAGGAATTCACCCCTCCACTTT. Looking up the rest from reference TRBV2 and TRBJ1-6 gives the full variable domain: EPEVTQTPSHQVTQMGQEVILRCVPISNHLYFYWYRQILGQKVEFLVSFYNNEISEKSEIFDDQFSVERPDGSNFTLKIRSTKLEDSAMYFCASSEEAGARNSPLHFGNGTRLTVT.

This clonotype was counted many times. The chain combines TRBV9 with TRBJ2-7, with 7 bases matching TRBD1. The J segment lost 1 base and the V segment lost 2 bases, leaving 6 bases of the junction unmatched. The CDR3 runs 15 residues. CDR1 is SGDLS, CDR2 YYNGEE, per germline. The CDR3, as DNA: TGTGCCAGCAGCGTCTCGACAGGGACATCCTACGAGCAGTACTTC. Residues: CASSVSTGTSYEQYF.

The chain carries TRBV12-3 or TRBV12-4 and TRBJ1-3; D not certain. This CDR3 is 14 amino acids long. Trimming pared 6 bases from V and 4 bases from J, leaving 13 bases between. CDR3 in DNA: TGTGCCAGCAGAGGCTACCGGCCCGGAAACACCATATATTTT. This codes for CASRGYRPGNTIYF.

Worth noting for this clonotype: A much more abundant neighbour one base away suggests this may be a read error. V and J are TRBV5-1 and TRBJ1-5; tentative D call: TRBD1 (5 bases). Trimming cost V 4 bases and J 3 bases, with 14 bases left between them. The CDR3 spans 15 residues. Germline V gene sequence: CDR1 SGHRS, CDR2 YFSETQ. CDR3 sequence (DNA): TGCGCCAGCAGCGTCATCAGGGAAACCAATCAGCCCCAGCATTTT. Translated, it gives CASSVIRETNQPQHF. Full variable domain (rest looked up from reference TRBV5-1 and TRBJ1-5): KAGVTQTPRYLIKTRGQQVTLSCSPISGHRSVSWYQQTPGQGLQFLFEYFSETQRNKGNFPGRFSGRQFSNSRSEMNVSTLELGDSALYLCASSVIRETNQPQHFGDGTRLSIL.